These 27 T cell receptor beta chains were all obtained from the same sample, sequenced in a study of blood T cell repertoires in COVID-19. Sequencing used immunoSEQ multiplex PCR; TCRdb keeps in-frame clones, though not all of them. There are 130,000 to 150,000 clones in the sample; around 85% occur only once, and more than 8.5% lies in the top ten. The source material was PBMCs or T cells enriched from blood (not recorded which). The receptors here all came from a man aged 45 to 65 who had recovered from COVID-19.

The sample holds a few counts of this clone. CDR3 in DNA: TGTGCCAGCAGCTTTACTAGCGGGGCGTACAATGAGCAGTTCTTC. Residues: CASSFTSGAYNEQFF. V is TRBV7-3 and J is TRBJ2-1, with 10 positions matching TRBD2. The germline CDR1 and CDR2 sequences are SGHTA and FQGTGA. The CDR3 has 15 residues. The V segment lost 3 bases and the J segment 4 bases; nucleotides outside the gene matches: 3.

V is TRBV19 and J is TRBJ2-1; 12 bases agree with TRBD2. With 5 bases clipped from V and 8 bases from J, the junction kept 10 bases outside the gene matches. The CDR3 covers 16 residues. The V gene's germline CDR1 is LNHDA and CDR2 SQIVND (reference sequence). DNA of the CDR3: TGTGCCAGTAGTCCCTTTCTAGCGGGGGGGCCGTATGAGCAGTTCTTC. Translation gives CASSPFLAGGPYEQFF.

V and J are TRBV7-9 and TRBJ2-1; unclear D gene. The CDR3 sequence is 17 residues long. Germline assignment: CDR1 SEHNR and CDR2 FQNEAQ (reference sequence). V was cut by 3 bases and J by 2 bases, with 17 bases left in between. The CDR3 nucleotides read TGTGCCAGCAGCTTTAAACGAAACAGTGACCCCTACAATGAGCAGTTCTTC. Translating gives CASSFKRNSDPYNEQFF. The full variable domain, with the rest looked up from reference TRBV7-9 and TRBJ2-1, is DTGVSQNPRHKITKRGQNVTFRCDPISEHNRLYWYRQTLGQGPEFLTYFQNEAQLEKSRLLSDRFSAERPKGSFSTLEIQRTEQGDSAMYLCASSFKRNSDPYNEQFFGPGTRLTVL.

The gene calls are TRBV19 and TRBJ2-1; 9 nucleotides line up with TRBD2. The V gene end was trimmed by 1 base and the J gene end by 8 bases; junction bases not matched to a gene: 6. The CDR3 is 15 amino acids. Germline assignment: CDR1 LNHDA and CDR2 SQIVND (reference sequence). The CDR3 sequence is CASSIGSGGKYEQFF. The CDR3 bases are TGTGCCAGTAGTATAGGAAGCGGGGGGAAGTATGAGCAGTTCTTC.

This clone has only one observation. The genes are TRBV27 and TRBJ1-1, with D perhaps matching TRBD1 (5 bases). The CDR3 runs 13 residues. V lost 4 bases and J lost 10, with 16 bases in between. Germline assignment: CDR1 MNHEY and CDR2 SMNVEV (reference sequence). The CDR3 nucleotides read TGTGCCAGCAGTTCAGGTTTGGGGCGTGGAGCTTTCTTT. As protein: CASSSGLGRGAFF.

This clone came up a few times. The J gene is TRBJ1-5, the V gene TRBV19; 7 bases fit TRBD1. The germline gives CDR1 LNHDA, CDR2 SQIVND (reference sequence). The V gene end was trimmed by 6 bases and the J gene end by 6 bases; junction bases not matched to a gene: 11. This CDR3 is built from 15 residues. As DNA, the CDR3 is TGTGCCAGTAGCGAACCGGGACAGCCAGTTCAGCCCCAGCATTTT. Translating it yields CASSEPGQPVQPQHF.

This clone was picked up a small number of times. V usage is TRBV28 and J usage is TRBJ2-3, with 7 positions matching TRBD2. The V gene's germline CDR1 is MDHEN and CDR2 SYDVKM. This CDR3 contains 13 residues. V trimming: 6 bases; J trimming: 0 bases; junction bases outside the gene matches: 0. The CDR3 loop reads CASSGGSTDTQYF. DNA of the CDR3: TGTGCCAGCAGCGGGGGGAGCACAGATACGCAGTATTTT.

The chain uses TRBV29-1 and TRBJ1-2, with a tentative D call TRBD1 (6 bases). The germline V and J ends were trimmed by 6 bases and 4 bases, with 21 bases remaining between them. This CDR3 region has 15 residues. Germline V gene lookup returns CDR1 SQVTM and CDR2 ANQGSEA. CDR3 amino acids: CSVVEGTSGGYGYTF. CDR3 nucleotide sequence: TGCAGCGTCGTTGAGGGGACATCTGGAGGCTATGGCTACACCTTC. The whole variable domain, remainder taken from reference TRBV29-1 and TRBJ1-2, is SAVISQKPSRDICQRGTSLTIQCQVDSQVTMMFWYRQQPGQSLTLIATANQGSEATYESGFVIDKFPISRPNLTFSTLTVSNMSPEDSSIYLCSVVEGTSGGYGYTFGSGTRLTVV.

The rearrangement links TRBV29-1 to TRBJ2-7; TRBD1 might be the D (7 bases). There are 15 residues in the CDR3. Trimming left V 5 bases short and J 0 bases short, with 17 bases between. Germline V gene sequence: CDR1 SQVTM, CDR2 ANQGSEA. CDR3 nucleotide sequence: TGCAGCGTTACATTCGAGGAGGGGGCCTCCTACGAGCAGTACTTC. Translation gives CSVTFEEGASYEQYF.

The V gene is TRBV7-9, the J gene TRBJ2-7, with 8 positions matching TRBD1. V shed 8 bases, J shed 2 bases, and the junction held 5 bases outside the gene matches. CDR1 and CDR2 (germline): SEHNR, FQNEAQ (reference sequence). This CDR3 has 13 amino acids. The CDR3 loop is CASADRGPYEQYF. The CDR3 region has the DNA TGTGCCAGCGCCGACAGGGGACCCTACGAGCAGTACTTC.

This clone was counted once. The J gene is TRBJ2-2, the V gene TRBV11-3, with D maybe TRBD1 (6 bases). Trimming removed 3 bases at V and 0 bases at J, with 14 bases between. The V gene's germline CDR1 is SGHNT and CDR2 YENEEA. The CDR3 contains 17 residues. Here the CDR3 DNA reads TGTGCCAGCAGCTTGGCCTCCGGGACACCGAACACCGGGGAGCTGTTTTTT. It translates to CASSLASGTPNTGELFF. Looking up the rest from reference TRBV11-3 and TRBJ2-2 gives the full variable domain: EAGVVQSPRYKIIEKKQPVAFWCNPISGHNTLYWYLQNLGQGPELLIRYENEEAVDDSQLPKDRFSAERLKGVDSTLKIQPAELGDSAVYLCASSLASGTPNTGELFFGEGSRLTVL.

The chain combines TRBV12-2 with TRBJ2-1; TRBD2 is taken as the D call from the table, unchecked against the DNA. TRBV12-2 is an annotated pseudogene. CDR3 length: 17 amino acids. The CDR3 bases are TGTGCAAGTCGCGCCGCGGGGGGCCCTTGCCCCTACAATGAGCAGTTCTTC. It yields the protein CASRAAGGPCPYNEQFF.

The chain uses TRBV9 and TRBJ1-4; 10 bases agree with TRBD1. Germline-derived CDR1 and CDR2 are SGDLS and YYNGEE. There are 15 residues in the CDR3. The V segment lost 0 bases and the J segment 6 bases; nucleotides outside the gene matches: 2. CDR3 region: CASSVGDRGHEKLFF. The DNA for the CDR3 is TGTGCCAGCAGCGTAGGGGACAGGGGACATGAAAAACTGTTTTTT.

This chain links TRBV19 with TRBJ2-5; D might be TRBD1 (6 bases). Trimming removed 6 bases from V and 1 base from J, with 12 bases in between. Germline V gene sequence: CDR1 LNHDA, CDR2 SQIVND (reference sequence). The CDR3 loop spans 14 amino acids. The CDR3 DNA reads TGTGCCAGTAGCTCAGGGGTACGCCAAGAGACCCAGTACTTC. Encoded protein: CASSSGVRQETQYF.

V and J are TRBV7-8 and TRBJ1-5; D possibly corresponds to TRBD1 (6 bases). Germline lookup yields CDR1 SGHVS and CDR2 FQNEAQ. The ends were cut back, 1 base at V and 0 bases at J, with 10 bases in the middle. The CDR3 has 16 amino acids. The CDR3 bases are TGTGCCAGCAGCTTAGAAGGACAGATTAGCAATCAGCCCCAGCATTTT. It is translated as CASSLEGQISNQPQHF. The whole variable domain, remainder taken from reference TRBV7-8 and TRBJ1-5, is GAGVSQSPRYKVAKRGQDVALRCDPISGHVSLFWYQQALGQGPEFLTYFQNEAQLDKSGLPSDRFFAERPEGSVSTLKIQRTQQEDSAVYLCASSLEGQISNQPQHFGDGTRLSIL.

DNA of the CDR3: TGCGCCAGCAGCTTTTCGACAGGGGGCGAGACTGAAGCTTTCTTT. Translating gives CASSFSTGGETEAFF. This chain links TRBV5-1 with TRBJ1-1, with 10 bases lining up with TRBD1. The V gene end was trimmed by 2 bases and the J gene end by 5 bases; junction bases not matched to a gene: 6. Germline V lookup: CDR1 SGHRS, CDR2 YFSETQ. The CDR3 extends over 15 amino acids.

The chain carries TRBV12-3 or TRBV12-4 and TRBJ1-2; weak D call: TRBD1 (6 bases). This CDR3 spans 13 amino acids. The V end was cut by 6 bases, the J end by 9 bases, with 17 bases between. CDR3 loop: CASSLQGTRSYTF. CDR3 DNA: TGTGCCAGCAGCCTCCAGGGGACCCGGAGCTACACCTTC.

The gene calls are TRBV6-5 and TRBJ1-2; TRBD1 matches 10 bases. The CDR3 has 15 amino acids. V was clipped by 5 bases and J by 6 bases; unmatched bases: 9. From germline, CDR1 is MNHEY and CDR2 SVGAGI. The CDR3, as DNA: TGTGCCAGCAGTCGGGGGGACAGGGGTGTTAATGGCTACACCTTC. Protein sequence: CASSRGDRGVNGYTF.

This clone was found once. The CDR3 region is CASSLEGISLKHNEQFF. CDR3 bases: TGTGCCAGCAGCTTGGAGGGCATCTCCCTAAAGCACAATGAGCAGTTCTTC. The chain joins TRBV27 to TRBJ2-1, with D possibly being TRBD2 (6 bases). Trimming removed 6 bases from V and 5 bases from J, with 23 bases in between. This CDR3 has 17 residues. Germline assignment: CDR1 MNHEY and CDR2 SMNVEV (reference sequence).

This sequence joins TRBV7-2 and TRBJ1-4; 8 nucleotides align to TRBD1. Germline V gene sequence: CDR1 SGHTA, CDR2 FQGNSA. CDR3 length: 13 residues. Germline trimming cut 6 bases from V and 8 bases from J; bases unmatched to any gene: 5. The CDR3 DNA follows: TGTGCCAGCAGGGCGACAGGGGAGGAAAAACTGTTTTTT. This codes for CASRATGEEKLFF.

The chain combines TRBV6-5 with TRBJ2-7; 7 nucleotides align to TRBD1. After removal of 5 bases from V and 3 bases from J, the junction contained 10 bases not matched to a gene. The germline V gene has CDR1 MNHEY and CDR2 SVGAGI. This CDR3 contains 15 residues. The CDR3, as DNA: TGTGCCAGCAGTACCATCGGGACAGCGAACTACGAGCAGTACTTC. Its translation is CASSTIGTANYEQYF.

The rearrangement joins TRBV15 to TRBJ2-7; maybe TRBD1 (6 bases). There are 14 residues in the CDR3. V dropped 0 bases and J dropped 7 bases, with 13 bases sitting between them. Germline V lookup: CDR1 LNHNV, CDR2 YYDKDF (reference sequence). CDR3 sequence (DNA): TGTGCCACCAGCAGAGATCCAGGGGTGTTGGAGCAGTACTTC. Amino acid sequence: CATSRDPGVLEQYF.

This rearrangement joins TRBV5-5 to TRBJ1-2; D is unclear. CDR3 size: 13 residues. Germline CDR1 is SGHKS and CDR2 is YYEKEE (reference sequence). Deletions cut 1 base from V and 3 bases from J, with 7 bases between. The CDR3 DNA reads as TGTGCCAGCAGCTTGCGAGTAGACTATGGCTACACCTTC. This encodes CASSLRVDYGYTF.

The chain combines TRBV30 with TRBJ2-3; a weak D match, TRBD2 (5 bases). The germline V gene has CDR1 GTSNPN and CDR2 SVGIG (reference sequence). The CDR3 is 15 residues long. With 0 bases removed from V and 6 bases from J, the gap between germline ends came to 16 bases. The CDR3 region has the DNA TGTGCCTGGAGTGTTGGGAGACGGGCGACGGATACGCAGTATTTT. Encoded protein: CAWSVGRRATDTQYF.

V and J are TRBV7-2 and TRBJ1-5; D is possibly TRBD1 (6 bases). V dropped 7 bases and J dropped 7 bases, with 20 bases sitting between them. CDR3 length: 15 amino acids. Germline assignment: CDR1 SGHTA and CDR2 FQGNSA. CDR3: CASTLKGGARQPQHF. The CDR3 region has the DNA TGTGCCAGCACCCTTAAGGGGGGGGCGCGACAGCCCCAGCATTTT. The whole variable domain, remainder taken from reference TRBV7-2 and TRBJ1-5, is GAGVSQSPSNKVTEKGKDVELRCDPISGHTALYWYRQSLGQGLEFLIYFQGNSAPDKSGLPSDRFSAERTGGSVSTLTIQRTQQEDSAVYLCASTLKGGARQPQHFGDGTRLSIL.

This chain connects TRBV5-6 to TRBJ1-6; maybe TRBD1 (5 bases). V was cut by 1 base and J by 7 bases, with 21 bases left in between. Germline V CDR1 and CDR2: SGHDT, YYEEEE. The CDR3 covers 18 residues. CDR3 bases: TGTGCCAGCAGCTTGCGCCCGCTCCCCCAGGGTCTGAATTCACCCCTCCACTTT. Translating gives CASSLRPLPQGLNSPLHF.

The chain employs TRBV27 and TRBJ2-1; 9 nucleotides align to TRBD1. The CDR3 has 14 residues. Germline values: CDR1 MNHEY, CDR2 SMNVEV (reference sequence). Germline trimming cut 3 bases from V and 4 bases from J; bases unmatched to any gene: 1. CDR3 amino acids: CASSLGQGYNEQFF. The DNA of the CDR3 is TGTGCCAGCAGTTTGGGACAGGGTTACAATGAGCAGTTCTTC.